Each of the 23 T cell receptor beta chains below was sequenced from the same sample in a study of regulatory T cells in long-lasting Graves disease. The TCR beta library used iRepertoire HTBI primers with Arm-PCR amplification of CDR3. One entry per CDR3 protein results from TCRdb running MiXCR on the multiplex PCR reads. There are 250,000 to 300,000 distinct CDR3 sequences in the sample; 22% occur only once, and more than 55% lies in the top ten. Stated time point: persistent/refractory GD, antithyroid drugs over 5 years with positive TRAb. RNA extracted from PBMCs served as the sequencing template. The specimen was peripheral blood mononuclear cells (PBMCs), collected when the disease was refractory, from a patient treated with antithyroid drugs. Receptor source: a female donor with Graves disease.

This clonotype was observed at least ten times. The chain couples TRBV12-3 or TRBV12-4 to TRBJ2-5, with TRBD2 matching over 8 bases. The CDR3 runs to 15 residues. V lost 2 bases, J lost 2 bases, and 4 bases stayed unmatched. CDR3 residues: CASSLRSGGQETQYF. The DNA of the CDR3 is TGTGCCAGCAGTTTACGGAGCGGGGGACAAGAGACCCAGTACTTC.

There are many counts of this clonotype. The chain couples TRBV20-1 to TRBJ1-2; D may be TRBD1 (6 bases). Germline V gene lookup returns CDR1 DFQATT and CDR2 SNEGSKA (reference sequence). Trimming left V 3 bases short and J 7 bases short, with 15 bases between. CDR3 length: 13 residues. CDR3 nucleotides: TGCAGTGCTAGTACAGGGAACTCACTTGGCTACACCTTC. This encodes CSASTGNSLGYTF.

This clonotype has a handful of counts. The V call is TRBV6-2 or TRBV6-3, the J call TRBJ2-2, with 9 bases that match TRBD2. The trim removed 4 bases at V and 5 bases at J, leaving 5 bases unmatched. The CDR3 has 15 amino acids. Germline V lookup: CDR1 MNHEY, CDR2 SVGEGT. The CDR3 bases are TGTGCCAGCAGTTGGAGCGGGAGGCGGACCGGGGAGCTGTTTTTT. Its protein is CASSWSGRRTGELFF.

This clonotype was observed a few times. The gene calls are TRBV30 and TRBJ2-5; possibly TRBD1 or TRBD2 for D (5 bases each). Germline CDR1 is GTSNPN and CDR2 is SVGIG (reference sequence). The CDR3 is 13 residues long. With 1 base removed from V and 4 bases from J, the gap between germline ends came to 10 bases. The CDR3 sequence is CAWSGGSPETQYF. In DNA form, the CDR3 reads TGTGCCTGGAGTGGGGGGAGTCCAGAGACCCAGTACTTC.

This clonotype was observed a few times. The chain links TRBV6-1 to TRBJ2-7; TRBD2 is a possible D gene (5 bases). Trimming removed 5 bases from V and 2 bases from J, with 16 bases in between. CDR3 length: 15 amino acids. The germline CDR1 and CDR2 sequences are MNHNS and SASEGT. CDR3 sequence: CASSLGSHIPYEQYF. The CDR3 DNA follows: TGTGCCAGCAGTCTAGGGAGTCACATCCCCTACGAGCAGTACTTC.

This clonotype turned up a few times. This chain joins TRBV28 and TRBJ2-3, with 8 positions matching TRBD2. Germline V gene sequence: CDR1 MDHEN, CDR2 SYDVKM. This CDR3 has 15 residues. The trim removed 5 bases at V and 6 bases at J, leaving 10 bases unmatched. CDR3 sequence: CASSPRPGGVDTQYF. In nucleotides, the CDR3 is TGTGCCAGCAGTCCCCGGCCGGGGGGGGTGGATACGCAGTATTTT.

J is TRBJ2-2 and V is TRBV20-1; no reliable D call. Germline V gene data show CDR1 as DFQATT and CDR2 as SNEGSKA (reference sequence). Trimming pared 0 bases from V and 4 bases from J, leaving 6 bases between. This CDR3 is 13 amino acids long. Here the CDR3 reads CSAREPTTGELFF. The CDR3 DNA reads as TGCAGTGCTAGAGAGCCAACCACCGGGGAGCTGTTTTTT.

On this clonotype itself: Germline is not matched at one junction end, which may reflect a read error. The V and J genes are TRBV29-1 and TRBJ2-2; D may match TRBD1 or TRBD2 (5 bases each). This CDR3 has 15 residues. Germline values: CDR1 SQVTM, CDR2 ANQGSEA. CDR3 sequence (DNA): TGCAGCGCAGGCCATCACGACAGTTTCACCGGGGAGCTGGTTTTT. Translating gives CSAGHHDSFTGELVF.

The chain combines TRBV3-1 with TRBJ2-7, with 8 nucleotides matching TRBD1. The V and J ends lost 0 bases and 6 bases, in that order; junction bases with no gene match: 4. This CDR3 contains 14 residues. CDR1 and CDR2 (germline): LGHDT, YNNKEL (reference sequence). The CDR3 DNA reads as TGTGCCAGCAGCCAAGAAGGACAGGGAGGCGAGCAGTACTTC. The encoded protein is CASSQEGQGGEQYF.

CDR3 residues: CASSLGSRENTQDTQYF. The DNA of the CDR3 is TGCGCCAGCAGCTTGGGGTCGAGGGAGAATACACAAGATACGCAGTATTTT. V gene TRBV5-1 combines with J gene TRBJ2-3; D may be TRBD2 (5 bases). Trimming pared 0 bases from V and 5 bases from J, leaving 19 bases between. Germline lookup yields CDR1 SGHRS and CDR2 YFSETQ. The CDR3 is made up of 17 amino acids.

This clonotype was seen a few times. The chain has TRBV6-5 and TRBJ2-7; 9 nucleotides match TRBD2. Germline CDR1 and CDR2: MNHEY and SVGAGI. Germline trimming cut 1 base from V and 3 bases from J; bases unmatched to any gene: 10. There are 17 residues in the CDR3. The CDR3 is CASSYLSSGKRDYEQYF. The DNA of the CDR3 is TGTGCCAGCAGTTACTTGTCTAGCGGGAAGCGCGACTACGAGCAGTACTTC.

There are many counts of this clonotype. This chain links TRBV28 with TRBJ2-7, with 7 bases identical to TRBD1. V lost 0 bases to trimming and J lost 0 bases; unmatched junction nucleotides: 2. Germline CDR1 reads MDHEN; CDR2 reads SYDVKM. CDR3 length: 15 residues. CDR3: CASSLWGQFSYEQYF. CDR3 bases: TGTGCCAGCAGTTTATGGGGACAGTTCTCCTACGAGCAGTACTTC.

Written as DNA, the CDR3 is TGTGCCAGCAGGCGGGACAGGGTGGTCTACAATGAGCAGTTCTTC. Translation gives CASRRDRVVYNEQFF. The chain recombines TRBV7-8 with TRBJ2-1, with 9 bases identical to TRBD1. The ends lost 6 bases at V and 3 bases at J; junction bases unmatched: 6. The CDR3 covers 15 residues. Germline CDR1 is SGHVS and CDR2 is FQNEAQ.

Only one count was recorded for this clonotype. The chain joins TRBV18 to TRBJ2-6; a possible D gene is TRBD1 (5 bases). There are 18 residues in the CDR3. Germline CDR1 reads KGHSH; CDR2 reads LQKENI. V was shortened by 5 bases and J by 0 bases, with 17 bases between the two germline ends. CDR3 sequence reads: CASSSNRLGGSGANVLTF. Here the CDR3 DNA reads TGTGCCAGCTCATCAAACAGGCTTGGTGGCTCTGGGGCCAACGTCCTGACTTTC.

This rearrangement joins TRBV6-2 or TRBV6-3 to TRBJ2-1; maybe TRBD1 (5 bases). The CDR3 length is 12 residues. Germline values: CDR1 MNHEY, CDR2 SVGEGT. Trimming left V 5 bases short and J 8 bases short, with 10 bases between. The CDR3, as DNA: TGTGCCAGCAGTGAAGGGGTTTATGAGCAGTTCTTC. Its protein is CASSEGVYEQFF.

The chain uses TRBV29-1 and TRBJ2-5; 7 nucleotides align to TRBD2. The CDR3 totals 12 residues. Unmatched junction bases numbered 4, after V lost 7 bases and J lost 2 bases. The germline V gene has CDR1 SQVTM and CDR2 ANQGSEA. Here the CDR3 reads CSARRGQETQYF. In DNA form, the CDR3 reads TGCAGCGCGAGGCGGGGGCAAGAGACCCAGTACTTC.

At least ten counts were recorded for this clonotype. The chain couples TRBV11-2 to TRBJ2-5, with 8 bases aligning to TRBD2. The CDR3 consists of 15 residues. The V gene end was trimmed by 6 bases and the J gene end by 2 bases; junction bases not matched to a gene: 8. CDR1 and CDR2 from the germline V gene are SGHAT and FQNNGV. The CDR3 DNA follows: TGTGCCAGCAGTATGGTAGCGGGGCAACAAGAGACCCAGTACTTC. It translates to CASSMVAGQQETQYF.

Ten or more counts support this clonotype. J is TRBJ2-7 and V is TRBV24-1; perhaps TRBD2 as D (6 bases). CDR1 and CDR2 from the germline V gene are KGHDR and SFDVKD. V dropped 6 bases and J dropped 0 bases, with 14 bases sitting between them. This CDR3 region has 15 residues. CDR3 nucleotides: TGTGCCACCAGTAGAGGGACTCGCGACTCCTACGAGCAGTACTTC. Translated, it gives CATSRGTRDSYEQYF.

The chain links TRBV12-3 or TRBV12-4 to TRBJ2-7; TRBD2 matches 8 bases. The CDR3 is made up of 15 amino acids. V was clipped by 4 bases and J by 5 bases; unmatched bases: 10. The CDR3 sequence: CASSYVREGVHEQYF. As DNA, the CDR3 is TGTGCCAGCAGTTACGTACGGGAGGGGGTCCACGAGCAGTACTTC.

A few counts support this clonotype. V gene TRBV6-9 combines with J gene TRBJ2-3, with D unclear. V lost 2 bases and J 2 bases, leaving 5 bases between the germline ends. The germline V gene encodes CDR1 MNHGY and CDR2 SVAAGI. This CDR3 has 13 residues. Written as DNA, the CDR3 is TGTGCCAGCAGTTATGGCACCACAGATACGCAGTATTTT. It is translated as CASSYGTTDTQYF.

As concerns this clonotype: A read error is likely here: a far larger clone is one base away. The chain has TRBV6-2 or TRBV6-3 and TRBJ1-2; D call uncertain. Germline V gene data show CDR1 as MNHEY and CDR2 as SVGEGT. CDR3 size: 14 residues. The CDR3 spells CASSDGRNSYGYIF. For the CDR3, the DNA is TGTGCCAGCAGTGATGGCCGTAACTCCTATGGCTACATCTTC.

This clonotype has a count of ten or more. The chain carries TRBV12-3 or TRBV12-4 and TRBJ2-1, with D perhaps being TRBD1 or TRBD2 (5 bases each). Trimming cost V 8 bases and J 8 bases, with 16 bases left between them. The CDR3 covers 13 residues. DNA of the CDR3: TGTGCCAGCCGGGACCCCTTTAGGGATGAGCAGTTCTTC. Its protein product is CASRDPFRDEQFF.

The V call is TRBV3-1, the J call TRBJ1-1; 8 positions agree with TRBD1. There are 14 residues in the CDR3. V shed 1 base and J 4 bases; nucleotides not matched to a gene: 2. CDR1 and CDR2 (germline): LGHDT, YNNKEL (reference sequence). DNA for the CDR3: TGTGCCAGCAGCCAAGCTACAGGGGGCACTGAAGCTTTCTTT. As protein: CASSQATGGTEAFF.